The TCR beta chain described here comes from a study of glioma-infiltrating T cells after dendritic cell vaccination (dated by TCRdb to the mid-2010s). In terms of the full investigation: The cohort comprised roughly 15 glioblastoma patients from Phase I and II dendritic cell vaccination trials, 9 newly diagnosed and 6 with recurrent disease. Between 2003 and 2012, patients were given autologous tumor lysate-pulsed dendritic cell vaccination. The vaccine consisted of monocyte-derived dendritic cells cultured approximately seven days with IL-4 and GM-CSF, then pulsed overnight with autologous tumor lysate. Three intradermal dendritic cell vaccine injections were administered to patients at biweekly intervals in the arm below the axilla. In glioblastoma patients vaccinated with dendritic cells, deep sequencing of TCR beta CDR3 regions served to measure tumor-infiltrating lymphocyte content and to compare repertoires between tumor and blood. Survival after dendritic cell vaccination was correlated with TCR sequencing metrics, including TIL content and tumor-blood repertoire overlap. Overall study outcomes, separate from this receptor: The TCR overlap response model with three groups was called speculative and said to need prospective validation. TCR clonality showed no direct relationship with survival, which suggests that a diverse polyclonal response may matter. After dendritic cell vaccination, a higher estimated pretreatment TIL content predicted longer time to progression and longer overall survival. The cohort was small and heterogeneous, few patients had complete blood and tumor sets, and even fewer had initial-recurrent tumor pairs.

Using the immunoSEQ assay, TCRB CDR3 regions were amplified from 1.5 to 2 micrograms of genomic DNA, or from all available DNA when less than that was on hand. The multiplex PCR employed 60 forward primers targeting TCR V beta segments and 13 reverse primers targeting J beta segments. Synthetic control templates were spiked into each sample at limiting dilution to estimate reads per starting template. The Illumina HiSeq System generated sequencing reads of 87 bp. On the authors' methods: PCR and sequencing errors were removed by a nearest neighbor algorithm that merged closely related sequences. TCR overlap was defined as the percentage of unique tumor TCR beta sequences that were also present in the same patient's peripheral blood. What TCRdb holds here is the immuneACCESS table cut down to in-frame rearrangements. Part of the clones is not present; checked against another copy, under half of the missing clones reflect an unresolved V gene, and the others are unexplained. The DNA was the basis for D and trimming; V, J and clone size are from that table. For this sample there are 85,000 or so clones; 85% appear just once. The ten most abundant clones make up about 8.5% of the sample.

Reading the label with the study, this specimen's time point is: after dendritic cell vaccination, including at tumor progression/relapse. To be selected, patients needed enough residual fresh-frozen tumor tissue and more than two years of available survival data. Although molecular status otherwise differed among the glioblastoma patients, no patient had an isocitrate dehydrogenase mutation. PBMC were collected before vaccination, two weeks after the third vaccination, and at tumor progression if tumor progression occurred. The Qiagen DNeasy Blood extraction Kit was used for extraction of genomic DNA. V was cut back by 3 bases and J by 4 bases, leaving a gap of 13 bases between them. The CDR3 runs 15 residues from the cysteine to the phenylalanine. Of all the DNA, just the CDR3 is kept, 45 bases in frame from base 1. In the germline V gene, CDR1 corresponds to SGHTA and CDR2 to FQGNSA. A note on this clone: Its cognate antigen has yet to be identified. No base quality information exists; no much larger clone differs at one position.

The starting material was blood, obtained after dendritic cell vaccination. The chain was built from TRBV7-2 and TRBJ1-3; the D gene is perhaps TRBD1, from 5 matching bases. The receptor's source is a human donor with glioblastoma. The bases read TGTGCCAGCAGCTTGAGCAGGGTGTCCGGAAACACCATATATTTT. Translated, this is CASSLSRVSGNTIYF.